This TCR beta chain was sequenced in a study of OX40 agonist ivuxolimab in advanced cancers. Describing the broader study: The costimulatory receptor OX40 (CD134) was targeted by ivuxolimab, a fully human IgG2 agonistic monoclonal antibody. Intravenous ivuxolimab was administered to patients every 2 weeks at six dose levels: 0.01, 0.1, 0.3, 1.5, 3 and 10 mg/kg. The purpose of peripheral TCRbeta sequencing was to test whether ivuxolimab changed TCR sequence diversity and led to clonal T-cell expansion. The monotherapy dose-escalation portion (N = 52 patients) of the phase I ivuxolimab trial is reported in the paper. Prior anti-PD-1, anti-PD-L1 or anti-CTLA-4 therapy was permitted, and approximately 39% of dose-escalation patients had received checkpoint inhibitors. Three dose-escalation patients achieved partial responses, one with hepatocellular carcinoma and two with cutaneous melanoma. Of the approximately 54 dose-escalation patients, hepatocellular carcinoma was present in some 19, melanoma in about 15, renal cell carcinoma in 9 and head and neck cancer in 9. In the dose-escalation cohort, 75% to 85% of patients were male, and the mean age was around 65 years with a range of roughly 23 to 90. Paper-wide results and their limitations: The antigen specificity of the peripheral T cells that underwent clonal expansion was not determined. In the 0.1-3.0 mg/kg groups, partial responders were among the patients with the lowest normalized peripheral clonal expansion, particularly in CD8+ T cells. Clonal expansion of both CD4+ and CD8+ blood T cells was observed from baseline to week 6 at doses 0.1 to 3.0 mg/kg. After ivuxolimab, expanded clones were on average more numerous among CD8+ T cells than among CD4+ T cells. Low levels of normalized T-cell clonal expansion were also seen in some patients who did not respond.

The trial excluded patients who had a history of autoimmune disease or who were on systemic immunosuppression. In every dose cohort, peripheral blood was drawn for TCR sequencing at baseline, cycle 4 day 1, and cycle 7 day 1. Samples came from an open-label, multicenter, first-in-human phase I dose-escalation trial of ivuxolimab. Adults with locally advanced or metastatic melanoma, renal cell, hepatocellular, or head and neck squamous cell carcinoma were enrolled in the trial. Before TCR sequencing, CD4+ T cells and CD8+ T cells were sorted from peripheral blood as separate populations. For sequencing of the TCRbeta CDR3 region, genomic DNA was extracted from the sorted cells. The immunoSEQ Assay was used to sequence the TCRbeta CDR3 regions. In its TCRdb copy, this immuneACCESS table keeps in-frame sequences only and misses some clones. Where compared with another copy, unresolved V genes explain less than half of these, and the others have no known cause. A total of more than 55,000 clones appear in this sample, 89% of them only once. Of the sample, approximately 10% falls within the top ten clones.

Clipping removes 0 bases from V and 1 base from J, with 6 as the unmatched junction base count. The CDR1 and CDR2 encoded by the germline V gene (reference sequence) are LNHNV and YYDKDF. Including cysteine and phenylalanine, the CDR3 has 18 amino acids. The CDR3 DNA has 54 bases and is translated from base 1. As to this clone: Its antigen is unknown. Within one base of it there is no much larger clone, and no base qualities were kept.

The V and J genes are TRBV15 and TRBJ2-5; TRBD2 agrees with 12 junctional bases. This material consisted of CD4+ or CD8+ T cells sorted from blood, taken in a trial of the OX40 agonist ivuxolimab. The TCR originated in an adult with an advanced solid tumor such as melanoma, head and neck, liver or kidney cancer. The DNA reads as follows: TGTGCCACCAGCAGAGACCCCAGGACTAGCGGGGTCCAAGAGACCCAGTACTTC. Its protein product is CATSRDPRTSGVQETQYF.